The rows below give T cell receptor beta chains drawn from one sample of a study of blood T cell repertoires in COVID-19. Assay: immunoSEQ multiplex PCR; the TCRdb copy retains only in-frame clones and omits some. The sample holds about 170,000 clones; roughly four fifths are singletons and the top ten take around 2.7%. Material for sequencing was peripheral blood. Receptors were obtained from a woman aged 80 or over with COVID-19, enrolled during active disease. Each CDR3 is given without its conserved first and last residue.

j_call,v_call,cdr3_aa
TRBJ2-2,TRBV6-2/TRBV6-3,ASSYYDQGGELF
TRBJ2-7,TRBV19,ASSITTSGSRYEQY
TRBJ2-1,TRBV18,ASSPPLAGGLYEQF
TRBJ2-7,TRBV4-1,ASSQRVQGVYEQY
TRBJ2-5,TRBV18,ASSPRVGQETQY
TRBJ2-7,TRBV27,ASSSTVMTGSHEQY
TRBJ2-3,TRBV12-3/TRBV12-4,ASSPGSPDTQY
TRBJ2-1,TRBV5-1,ASRSGGHYNEQF
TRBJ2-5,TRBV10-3,AISDGTQETQY
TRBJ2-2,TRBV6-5,ASSWTSRNTGELF
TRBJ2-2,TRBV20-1,SASGDGELF
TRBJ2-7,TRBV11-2,ASSLRLFPYEQY
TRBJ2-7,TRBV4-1,ASSQPGRAYEQY
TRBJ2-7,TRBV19,ASSISASKSYEQY
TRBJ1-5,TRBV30,AWSTTSTGEGPQH
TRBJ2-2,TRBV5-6,ASQTAGPGELF
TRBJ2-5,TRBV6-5,ASSYGAGGYQETQY
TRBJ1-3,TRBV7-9,ASSTISNTIY
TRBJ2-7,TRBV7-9,ASSTTSGYEQY
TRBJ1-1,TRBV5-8,ASSLRQGGTEAF
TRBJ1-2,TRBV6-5,ASRPTVNYGYT
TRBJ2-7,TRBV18,ASSTRREKPYEQY
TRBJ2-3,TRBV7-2,ASSPGFTDTQY
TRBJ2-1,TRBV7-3,ASSFSSGQF
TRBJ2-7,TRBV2,ASSVGRSYEQY
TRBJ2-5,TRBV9,ASSVGGLAEETQY
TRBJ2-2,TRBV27,ASSSSRDRVWNTGELF
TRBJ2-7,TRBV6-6,ASRQGDYEQY
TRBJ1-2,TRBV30,AWRTPVNYGYT
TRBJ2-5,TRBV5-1,ASYFSATGGGTQY
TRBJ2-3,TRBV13,ASSPTGTSGGPPRIGQY
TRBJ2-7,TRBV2,ASSLGLAGSYEQY
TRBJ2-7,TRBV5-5,ASSFLARAPYEQY
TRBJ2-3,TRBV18,ASSPLQDTDTQY
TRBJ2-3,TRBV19,ASTLGQGTDTQY
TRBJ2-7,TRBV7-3,ASSSGLAGVYEQY
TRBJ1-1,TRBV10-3,AISDSGRGRGTTEAF
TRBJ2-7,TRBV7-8,ASSPTRIEQY
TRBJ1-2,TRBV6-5,ASSLRGGQGYT
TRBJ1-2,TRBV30,AWSGTGRGYGYT
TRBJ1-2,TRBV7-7,ASSSRWGGAYGYT
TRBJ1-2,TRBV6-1,ASSEVWGVAYGYT
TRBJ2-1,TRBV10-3,AISEGTGWDEQF
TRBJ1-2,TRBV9,ASSLRTGRRSNYGYT
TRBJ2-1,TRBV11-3,ASSPSAGGLNEQF
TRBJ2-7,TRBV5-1,ASSPRLAGAFYEQY
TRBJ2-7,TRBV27,ASSFSGHSYEQY
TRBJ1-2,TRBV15,ATGTGALTGYT
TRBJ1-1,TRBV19,ASNVQVNTEAF
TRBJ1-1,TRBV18,ASSRGGNTEAF
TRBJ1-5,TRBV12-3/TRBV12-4,ASRLNRLQPQH
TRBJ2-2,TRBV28,ASRDSGELF
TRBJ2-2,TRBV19,ASSHRQGTGELF
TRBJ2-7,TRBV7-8,ASSFSLSYEQY
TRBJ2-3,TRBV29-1,SVERGSGRDTQY
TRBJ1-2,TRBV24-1,ATSDSGQSNGYT
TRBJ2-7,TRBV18,ASSPLDWTYEQY
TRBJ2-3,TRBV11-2,ASSPSSSEDTQY
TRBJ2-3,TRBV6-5,ASSRLASSTDTQY